This TCR beta chain appears in the sequencing data of a study of cytomegalovirus exposure and HLA in healthy donors. Findings and limits, study-wide: The study carried out a later analysis of TCR beta sequences. It associated roughly 17,000 of them with specific HLA alleles at a false discovery rate of 0.05. Among the sequence variants, a highly shared cluster was likely an artifact of sequencing. Several of the most significant clusters appeared linked to common viral pathogens, based on a later analysis.

The V and J ends lost 5 bases and 5 bases respectively, with 9 bases between them. Germline CDR1 reads SGHVS; CDR2 reads FNYEAQ. The CDR3 sequence is 13 residues long. As for this clone: The antigen remains undetermined.

A multiplex PCR was run with 60 Vbeta primers and 13 Jbeta primers. The protocol was immunoSEQ multiplex PCR, while the TCRdb copy is restricted to in-frame clones and leaves out a portion. The table includes roughly 190,000 clones, approximately 85% detected once. This TCR was sampled from a young woman in good health and CMV-seronegative. Sequenced material: PBMCs. The rearrangement links TRBV7-6 to TRBJ2-2; D may be TRBD1 (5 bases). This chain's CDR3 is CASSVRGTGELFF. The CDR3 coding sequence is TGTGCCAGCAGCGTAAGGGGTACCGGGGAGCTGTTTTTT.